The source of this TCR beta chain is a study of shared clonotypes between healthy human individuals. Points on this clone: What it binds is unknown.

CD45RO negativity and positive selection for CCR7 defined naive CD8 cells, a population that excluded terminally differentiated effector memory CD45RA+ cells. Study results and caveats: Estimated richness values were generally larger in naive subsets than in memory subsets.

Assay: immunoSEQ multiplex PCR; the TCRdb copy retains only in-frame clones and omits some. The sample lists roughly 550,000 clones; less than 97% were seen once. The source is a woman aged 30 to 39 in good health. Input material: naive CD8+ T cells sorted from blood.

In DNA, the CDR3 is TGTGCCAGCAAGATGGGACAGGGTTACGAGCAGTACTTC. Encoded protein: CASKMGQGYEQYF. The V and J genes are TRBV2 and TRBJ2-7, with TRBD1 matching 9 bases. V gave up 7 bases and J gave up 4 bases; unmatched junction bases: 5. CDR3 length: 13 amino acids. Germline assignment: CDR1 SNHLY and CDR2 FYNNEI.